The 31 T cell receptor beta chains given below trace back to one sample, sequenced in a study of blood T cell repertoires in COVID-19. Data came from immunoSEQ multiplex PCR; TCRdb stores just in-frame clones and leaves some out. The sample includes approximately 100,000 clones, roughly 85% of them seen just once. The sample comprised PBMCs or T cells enriched from blood (not recorded which). The receptors come from a woman in her 50s who had recovered from COVID-19.

This chain uses TRBV28 with TRBJ1-2, with 9 bases matching TRBD1. This CDR3 comprises 14 residues. Trimming cost V 3 bases and J 8 bases; bases outside gene matches: 7. Germline lookup yields CDR1 MDHEN and CDR2 SYDVKM. The CDR3 nucleotides are TGTGCCAGCAGTTTGTCCGGGACAGGGCGGGGCTACACCTTC. The encoded protein is CASSLSGTGRGYTF.

V usage is TRBV12-3 or TRBV12-4 and J usage is TRBJ1-1, with no clear D. Trimming left V 3 bases short and J 1 base short, with 6 bases between. The CDR3 runs to 13 residues. This CDR3 reads CASSFGGNTEAFF. The CDR3 DNA is TGTGCCAGCAGTTTCGGAGGGAACACTGAAGCTTTCTTT.

This chain links TRBV10-3 with TRBJ1-1, with a weak D call TRBD1 (6 bases). The germline gives CDR1 ENHRY, CDR2 SYGVKD. The CDR3 length is 14 residues. V lost 8 bases, J lost 4 bases, and 17 bases lay in between. The CDR3 sequence is CAISRGEGGTEAFF. The DNA for the CDR3 is TGTGCCATCTCCCGGGGGGAGGGGGGCACTGAAGCTTTCTTT.

CDR3 nucleotides: TGTGCCATCGCCGGGACATGGGGTGAAAAACTGTTTTTT. Protein sequence: CAIAGTWGEKLFF. The chain uses TRBV2 and TRBJ1-4, with TRBD1 as a possible D gene (6 bases). Germline lookup yields CDR1 SNHLY and CDR2 FYNNEI. This CDR3 is 13 amino acids long. Trimming pared 10 bases from V and 7 bases from J, leaving 16 bases between.

The CDR3 region is CASSSLGGVVDTQYF. CDR3 nucleotide sequence: TGTGCCAGCAGCTCTCTGGGGGGAGTGGTAGATACGCAGTATTTT. This rearrangement joins TRBV5-6 to TRBJ2-3, with D maybe TRBD2 (6 bases). This CDR3 has 15 amino acids. CDR1 SGHDT and CDR2 YYEEEE come from the germline V gene. V was shortened by 3 bases and J by 5 bases, with 16 bases between the two germline ends. Supplemented by reference TRBV5-6 and TRBJ2-3, the full variable domain reads DAGVTQSPTHLIKTRGQQVTLRCSPKSGHDTVSWYQQALGQGPQFIFQYYEEEERQRGNFPDRFSGHQFPNYSSELNVNALLLGDSALYLCASSSLGGVVDTQYFGPGTRLTVL.

V and J are TRBV28 and TRBJ1-1, with TRBD1 as a possible D gene (5 bases). Trimming took off 4 bases at V and 10 bases at J, with 16 bases between the two ends. This CDR3 is 13 amino acids long. The germline gives CDR1 MDHEN, CDR2 SYDVKM. The CDR3 protein is CASSSTALLTAFF. The CDR3 region has the DNA TGTGCCAGCAGTTCGACAGCCCTACTGACAGCTTTCTTT.

The chain employs TRBV28 and TRBJ1-3; 10 nucleotides line up with TRBD1. The germline CDR1 and CDR2 sequences are MDHEN and SYDVKM. The CDR3 loop spans 14 amino acids. Trimming cost V 9 bases and J 3 bases; bases outside gene matches: 5. The DNA of the CDR3 is TGTGCCAGTACCGGACAGGGGGGTGGAAACACCATATATTTT. The encoded protein is CASTGQGGGNTIYF.

The V gene is TRBV3-1 (or the pseudogene TRBV3-2), the J gene TRBJ2-5, with D hard to call. Trimming stripped 4 bases from V and 2 bases from J, with 8 bases between. This CDR3 comprises 13 residues. CDR1 is LGHDT and CDR2 is YNNKEL in the germline V gene (reference sequence). The CDR3 DNA follows: TGTGCCAGCAGCCCCCCCTCTCAAGAGACCCAGTACTTC. Translating gives CASSPPSQETQYF.

Only one count was recorded for this clone. This rearrangement joins TRBV11-2 to TRBJ2-1, with 8 bases identical to TRBD2. CDR1 is SGHAT, CDR2 FQNNGV, per germline. The trim removed 2 bases at V and 6 bases at J, leaving 6 bases unmatched. CDR3 length equals 15 residues. The CDR3 sequence is CASSLTAGAPNEQFF. In nucleotides, the CDR3 is TGTGCCAGCAGCTTAACAGCGGGAGCCCCCAATGAGCAGTTCTTC. Together with reference TRBV11-2 and TRBJ2-1, the CDR3 gives the full variable domain: EAGVAQSPRYKIIEKRQSVAFWCNPISGHATLYWYQQILGQGPKLLIQFQNNGVVDDSQLPKDRFSAERLKGVDSTLKIQPAKLEDSAVYLCASSLTAGAPNEQFFGPGTRLTVL.

This chain uses TRBV12-3 or TRBV12-4 with TRBJ1-1; D gene uncertain. V was cut by 3 bases and J by 6 bases, with 11 bases left in between. The CDR3 runs 13 residues. CDR3 loop: CASSFRPESEAFF. The CDR3 DNA follows: TGTGCCAGCAGTTTTAGGCCGGAGTCTGAAGCTTTCTTT.

The gene calls are TRBV5-1 and TRBJ2-2, with 10 bases matching TRBD2. The CDR3 spans 15 residues. Germline loops: CDR1 SGHRS, CDR2 YFSETQ. The trim removed 4 bases at V and 7 bases at J, leaving 7 bases unmatched. The CDR3 region is CASSVGLALGGELFF. In nucleotides, the CDR3 is TGCGCCAGCAGCGTGGGACTAGCGTTAGGCGGGGAGCTGTTTTTT.

The sample holds a few counts of this clone. The rearrangement links TRBV6-5 to TRBJ2-7; 7 bases align to TRBD2. The trim removed 0 bases at V and 0 bases at J, leaving 2 bases unmatched. Germline CDR1 reads MNHEY; CDR2 reads SVGAGI. CDR3 size: 15 residues. CDR3 bases: TGTGCCAGCAGTTACTCAGCGGGAAACTCCTACGAGCAGTACTTC. It encodes CASSYSAGNSYEQYF.

The chain carries TRBV10-2 and TRBJ1-2; a weak D match, TRBD1 (6 bases). With 6 bases removed from V and 0 bases from J, the gap between germline ends came to 11 bases. The CDR3 has 14 residues. The germline V gene encodes CDR1 WSHSY and CDR2 SAAADI. CDR3 nucleotide sequence: TGCGCCAGCAGAGAGACAGGAGCTAACTATGGCTACACCTTC. This gives the protein CASRETGANYGYTF.

The chain has TRBV19 and TRBJ2-3; 7 bases are a match to TRBD1. With 6 bases clipped from V and 3 bases from J, the junction kept 9 bases outside the gene matches. CDR1 LNHDA and CDR2 SQIVND come from the germline V gene (reference sequence). This CDR3 comprises 15 residues. The CDR3 protein is CASREQGKGTDTQYF. The CDR3 DNA reads as TGTGCCAGTAGGGAACAGGGGAAGGGGACAGATACGCAGTATTTT. Looking up the rest from reference TRBV19 and TRBJ2-3 gives the full variable domain: DGGITQSPKYLFRKEGQNVTLSCEQNLNHDAMYWYRQDPGQGLRLIYYSQIVNDFQKGDIAEGYSVSREKKESFPLTVTSAQKNPTAFYLCASREQGKGTDTQYFGPGTRLTVL.

The chain is built from TRBV4-1 and TRBJ1-4, with 9 bases aligning to TRBD1. Trimming removed 4 bases from V and 5 bases from J; junction bases left unmatched: 11. Germline V lookup: CDR1 MGHRA, CDR2 YSYEKL. The CDR3 has 17 residues. The chain's CDR3 is CASSPGTGTGPNEKLFF. The CDR3 DNA reads TGCGCCAGCAGCCCAGGTACCGGGACAGGGCCGAATGAAAAACTGTTTTTT.

The V and J genes are TRBV18 and TRBJ2-2, with D possibly TRBD2 on 5 matching bases. Germline CDR1 is KGHSH and CDR2 is LQKENI. The V gene lost 10 bases and the J gene lost 4 bases, with 16 bases spanning the gap. CDR3 length equals 14 residues. CDR3 loop: CATRGTSGTGELFF. CDR3 sequence (DNA): TGTGCCACTCGGGGAACTAGTGGCACCGGGGAGCTGTTTTTT.

This sequence joins TRBV19 and TRBJ1-4, with a tentative D call TRBD1 (5 bases). CDR1 is LNHDA, CDR2 SQIVND, per germline (reference sequence). Trimming took off 3 bases at V and 7 bases at J, with 15 bases between the two ends. The CDR3 covers 15 residues. The CDR3 loop reads CASSIRPGVFEKLFF. CDR3 DNA: TGTGCCAGTAGTATTAGACCGGGGGTTTTTGAAAAACTGTTTTTT.

This clone was found once. The gene calls are TRBV5-1 and TRBJ2-1; D unresolved. The CDR3 is made up of 14 amino acids. Germline V CDR1 and CDR2: SGHRS, YFSETQ. The V end lost 0 bases, the J end lost 3 bases, and 7 bases lay between the germline ends. This CDR3 is CASSLGVYYNEQFF. The DNA of the CDR3 is TGCGCCAGCAGCTTGGGCGTATACTACAATGAGCAGTTCTTC.

Many counts were recorded for this clone. This chain joins TRBV7-9 and TRBJ2-1, with D possibly TRBD2 on 6 matching bases. Germline CDR1 reads SEHNR; CDR2 reads FQNEAQ (reference sequence). This CDR3 is built from 12 residues. The V and J ends lost 5 bases and 7 bases respectively, with 9 bases between them. The CDR3 DNA sequence: TGTGCCAGCAGCAGAGGGAGGAATGAGCAGTTCTTC. Translated: CASSRGRNEQFF.

The V and J genes are TRBV5-1 and TRBJ2-1; the match to TRBD1 covers 8 bases. The CDR3 consists of 16 residues. The V segment lost 3 bases and the J segment 4 bases; nucleotides outside the gene matches: 9. Germline CDR1 reads SGHRS; CDR2 reads YFSETQ. Here the CDR3 reads CASSYSGTGFYNEQFF. CDR3 DNA: TGCGCCAGCAGCTACTCCGGGACAGGTTTTTACAATGAGCAGTTCTTC.

This chain uses TRBV30 with TRBJ1-2, with 8 bases that match TRBD1. V shed 7 bases and J 5 bases; nucleotides not matched to a gene: 6. This CDR3 spans 12 amino acids. Germline V gene lookup returns CDR1 GTSNPN and CDR2 SVGIG (reference sequence). The CDR3 reads CALGQGKYGYTF. CDR3 bases: TGTGCCTTAGGACAGGGAAAATATGGCTACACCTTC. Supplemented by reference TRBV30 and TRBJ1-2, the full variable domain reads SQTIHQWPATLVQPVGSPLSLECTVEGTSNPNLYWYRQAAGRGLQLLFYSVGIGQISSEVPQNLSASRPQDRQFILSSKKLLLSDSGFYLCALGQGKYGYTFGSGTRLTVV.

V is TRBV7-8 and J is TRBJ2-3; possibly TRBD2 for D (6 bases). The V gene lost 2 bases and the J gene lost 2 bases, with 8 bases spanning the gap. Per germline, CDR1 SGHVS and CDR2 FQNEAQ. The CDR3 runs 14 residues. CDR3 sequence (DNA): TGTGCCAGCAGCTTACGCGGGGTCACAGATACGCAGTATTTT. It codes for CASSLRGVTDTQYF.

This clone was seen a single time. V gene TRBV6-5 combines with J gene TRBJ2-1; 10 bases agree with TRBD1. The CDR3 consists of 15 residues. CDR1 is MNHEY and CDR2 is SVGAGI in the germline V gene. The V gene end was trimmed by 7 bases and the J gene end by 4 bases; junction bases not matched to a gene: 7. The CDR3 DNA follows: TGTGCCAGCACCCCCGGGACAGGGGTTTACAATGAGCAGTTCTTC. Translating gives CASTPGTGVYNEQFF.

The rearrangement uses TRBV6-1 and TRBJ1-5, with D unclear. Trimming left V 3 bases short and J 11 bases short, with 11 bases between. The CDR3 sequence is 12 residues long. Germline values: CDR1 MNHNS, CDR2 SASEGT. The CDR3 spells CASSEPPGSQHF. CDR3 nucleotides: TGTGCCAGCAGTGAGCCCCCCGGGTCCCAGCATTTT.

The rearrangement uses TRBV19 and TRBJ1-2; possible D gene TRBD1, 6 bases. V lost 4 bases and J lost 5, with 17 bases in between. The CDR3 sequence is 15 residues long. Germline V gene data show CDR1 as LNHDA and CDR2 as SQIVND (reference sequence). The CDR3 is CASSTPYRDWYGYTF. The CDR3 DNA reads as TGTGCCAGTAGTACCCCCTACAGGGATTGGTATGGCTACACCTTC.

V gene TRBV18 combines with J gene TRBJ1-3; TRBD1 might be the D (6 bases). V lost 10 bases, J lost 3 bases, and 13 bases lay in between. The CDR3 consists of 13 residues. Looked up from germline, CDR1 is KGHSH and CDR2 is LQKENI. DNA of the CDR3: TGTGCCACGACGGACAGTCGTGGAAACACCATATATTTT. Its translation: CATTDSRGNTIYF. Based on the CDR3 plus reference TRBV18 and TRBJ1-3, the full variable domain is NAGVMQNPRHLVRRRGQEARLRCSPMKGHSHVYWYRQLPEEGLKFMVYLQKENIIDESGMPKERFSAEFPKEGPSILRIQQVVRGDSAAYFCATTDSRGNTIYFGEGSWLTVV.

This rearrangement joins TRBV19 to TRBJ2-5, with D tentatively TRBD2 (5 bases). The V end lost 7 bases, the J end lost 3 bases, and 9 bases lay between the germline ends. This CDR3 is built from 12 residues. Germline loops: CDR1 LNHDA, CDR2 SQIVND (reference sequence). This CDR3 is CASKKEEETQYF. In nucleotides, the CDR3 is TGTGCCAGTAAGAAGGAGGAAGAGACCCAGTACTTC.

V and J are TRBV5-1 and TRBJ1-2; D perhaps matches TRBD1 (6 bases). This CDR3 is 15 amino acids long. CDR1 is SGHRS, CDR2 YFSETQ, per germline. Trimming removed 4 bases from V and 8 bases from J, with 21 bases in between. Written as DNA, the CDR3 is TGCGCCAGCAGCCCGGGATCGGCGGGGGCGGGCGGCTACACCTTC. This encodes CASSPGSAGAGGYTF.

The chain joins TRBV28 to TRBJ2-7; 13 bases are shared with TRBD2. Germline V gene sequence: CDR1 MDHEN, CDR2 SYDVKM. The CDR3 loop spans 16 amino acids. V trimming: 4 bases; J trimming: 2 bases; junction bases outside the gene matches: 5. DNA for the CDR3: TGTGCCAGCAGTTCCTCGACTAGCGGGAGGACCTACGAGCAGTACTTC. The encoded protein is CASSSSTSGRTYEQYF.

This clone was observed a few times. The chain recombines TRBV4-2 with TRBJ2-3, with 9 bases that match TRBD1. The CDR3 contains 16 residues. Germline CDR1 LGHNA, CDR2 YNFKEQ. V was pared by 0 bases and J by 6 bases, with 7 bases of the junction left unmatched. The DNA of the CDR3 is TGTGCCAGCAGCCAAGAGGGGACAGGGACAGCGGATACGCAGTATTTT. This codes for CASSQEGTGTADTQYF.

The genes are TRBV4-1 and TRBJ1-4; 8 positions match TRBD1. Germline loops: CDR1 MGHRA, CDR2 YSYEKL. V trimming: 2 bases; J trimming: 8 bases; junction bases outside the gene matches: 19. The CDR3 extends over 19 amino acids. CDR3 residues: CASSQTLPEVTGAKEKLFF. CDR3 nucleotides: TGCGCCAGCAGCCAAACCCTCCCCGAGGTGACAGGGGCGAAGGAAAAACTGTTTTTT.